The present TCR beta chain was sequenced within a study of blood T cells in healthy people across ages. Next came a second PCR, run for about 7 to 12 cycles, which used a sample-barcoded 5' primer along with a J-beta primer mix. Every sample gave at least 3 million paired-end reads containing CDR3. TCRdb fed the 5' RACE reads into MiXCR, producing one record per CDR3 protein. The sample holds approximately 800,000 distinct CDR3 sequences; 35% to 40% are singletons and the top ten take 10% to 15%. With V trimmed by 5 bases and J by 4 bases, 7 bases remained unmatched. The CDR3 has 13 residues. Per the germline V gene, CDR1 is DFQATT and CDR2 is SNEGSKA (reference sequence).

The sequencing sample was made of blood. The clonotype was recovered from a man younger than 30 in good health. This sequence joins TRBV20-1 and TRBJ1-2, with 7 bases lining up with TRBD1. In nucleotides, the CDR3 is TGCAGTGCTCTCGACAGGGAGGGCTATGGCTACACCTTC. Its translation: CSALDREGYGYTF.